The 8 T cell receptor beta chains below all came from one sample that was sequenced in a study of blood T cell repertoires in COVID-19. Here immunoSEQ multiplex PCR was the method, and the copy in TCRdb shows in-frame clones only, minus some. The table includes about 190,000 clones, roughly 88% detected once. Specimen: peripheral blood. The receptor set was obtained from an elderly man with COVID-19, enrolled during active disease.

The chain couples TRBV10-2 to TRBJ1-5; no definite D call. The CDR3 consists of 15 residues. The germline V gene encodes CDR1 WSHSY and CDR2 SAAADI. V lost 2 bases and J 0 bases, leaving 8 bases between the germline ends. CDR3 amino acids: CASSETGHSNQPQHF. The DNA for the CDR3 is TGCGCCAGCAGTGAGACTGGGCATAGCAATCAGCCCCAGCATTTT.

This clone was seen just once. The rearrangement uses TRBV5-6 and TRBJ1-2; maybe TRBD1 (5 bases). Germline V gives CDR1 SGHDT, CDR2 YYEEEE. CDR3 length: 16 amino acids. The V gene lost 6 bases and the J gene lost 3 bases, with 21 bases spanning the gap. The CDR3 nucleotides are TGTGCCAGCACCTGGATTTCGGGGCGGGGGGACTATGGCTACACCTTC. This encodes CASTWISGRGDYGYTF.

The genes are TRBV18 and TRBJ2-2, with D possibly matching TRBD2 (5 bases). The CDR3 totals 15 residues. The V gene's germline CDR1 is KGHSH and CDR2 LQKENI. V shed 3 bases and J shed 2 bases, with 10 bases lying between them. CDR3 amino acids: CASSPGLANTGELFF. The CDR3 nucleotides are TGTGCCAGCTCACCCGGTCTAGCAAACACCGGGGAGCTGTTTTTT.

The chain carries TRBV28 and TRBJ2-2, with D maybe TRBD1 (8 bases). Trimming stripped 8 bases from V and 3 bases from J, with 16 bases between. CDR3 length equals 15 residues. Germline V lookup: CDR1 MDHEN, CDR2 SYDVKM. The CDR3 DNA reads TGTGCCAGCGCCACAGGGGGGGGATACACCGGGGAGCTGTTTTTT. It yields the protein CASATGGGYTGELFF.

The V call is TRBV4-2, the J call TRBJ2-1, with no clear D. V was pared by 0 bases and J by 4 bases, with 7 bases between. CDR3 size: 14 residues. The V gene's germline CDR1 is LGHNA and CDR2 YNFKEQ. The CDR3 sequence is CASSQDLEYNEQFF. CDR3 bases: TGTGCCAGCAGCCAAGATTTAGAGTACAATGAGCAGTTCTTC.

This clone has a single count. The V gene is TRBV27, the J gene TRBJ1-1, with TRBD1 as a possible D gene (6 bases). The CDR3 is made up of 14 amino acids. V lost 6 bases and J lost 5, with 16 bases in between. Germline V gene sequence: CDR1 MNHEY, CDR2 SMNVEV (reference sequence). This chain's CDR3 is CASSEGPRGTEAFF. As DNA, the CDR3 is TGTGCCAGCAGCGAAGGGCCCAGGGGTACTGAAGCTTTCTTT.

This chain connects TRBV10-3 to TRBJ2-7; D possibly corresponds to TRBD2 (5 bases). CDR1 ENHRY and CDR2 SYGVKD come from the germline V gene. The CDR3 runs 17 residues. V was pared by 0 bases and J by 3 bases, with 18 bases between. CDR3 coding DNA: TGTGCCATCAGTGAGTCCTCCGGAGAGGGATCGTTCTACGAGCAGTACTTC. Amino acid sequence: CAISESSGEGSFYEQYF.

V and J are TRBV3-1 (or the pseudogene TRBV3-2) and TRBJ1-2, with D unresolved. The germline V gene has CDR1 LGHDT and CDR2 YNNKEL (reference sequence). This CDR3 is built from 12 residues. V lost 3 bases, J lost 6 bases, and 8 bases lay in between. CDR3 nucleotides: TGTGCCAGCAGCCATCGAACAGATGGCTACACCTTC. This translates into CASSHRTDGYTF.